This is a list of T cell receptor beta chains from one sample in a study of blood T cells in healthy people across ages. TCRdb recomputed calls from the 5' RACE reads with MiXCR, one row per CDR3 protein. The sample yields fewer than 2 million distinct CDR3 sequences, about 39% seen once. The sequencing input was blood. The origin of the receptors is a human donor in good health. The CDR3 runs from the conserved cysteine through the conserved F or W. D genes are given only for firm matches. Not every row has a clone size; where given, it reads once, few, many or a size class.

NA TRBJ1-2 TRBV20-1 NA CSALGADGYTF TGCAGTGCCCTAGGGGCTGATGGCTACACCTTC
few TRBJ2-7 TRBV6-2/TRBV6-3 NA CASSQPGLITYEQYF TGTGCCAGCAGTCAACCGGGACTGATTACCTACGAGCAGTACTTC
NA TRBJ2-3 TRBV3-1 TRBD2 CASSARGGDTQYF TGTGCCAGCAGCGCGCGGGGAGGGGATACGCAGTATTTT
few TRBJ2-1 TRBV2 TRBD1 CASSEAVPGGYVNEQFF TGTGCCAGCAGTGAAGCGGTCCCAGGGGGCTACGTCAATGAGCAGTTCTTC
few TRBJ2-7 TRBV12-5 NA CASALDGPYEQYF TGTGCTAGTGCCTTGGACGGACCCTACGAGCAGTACTTC
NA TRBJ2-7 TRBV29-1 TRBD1 CSVLGQGRSYNEQYF TGCAGCGTTCTCGGACAGGGAAGATCCTACAATGAGCAGTACTTC
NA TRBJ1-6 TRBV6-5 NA CASSYSLGAETPLHF TGTGCCAGCAGTTACTCATTAGGTGCCGAGACACCCCTCCACTTT
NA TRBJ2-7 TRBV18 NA CASSPRDNGYEQYF TGTGCCAGCTCACCACGGGACAATGGGTACGAGCAGTACTTC
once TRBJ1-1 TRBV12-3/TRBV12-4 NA CASRLEQGNTEAFF TGTGCCAGCAGGTTGGAGCAGGGGAACACTGAAGCTTTCTTT
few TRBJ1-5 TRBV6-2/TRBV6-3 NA CASSYSGAQPQHF TGTGCCAGCAGTTACTCCGGGGCGCAGCCCCAGCATTTT
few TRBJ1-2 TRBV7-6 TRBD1 CASSLGQGAHYTF TGTGCCAGCAGCTTAGGGCAGGGGGCTCACTACACCTTC
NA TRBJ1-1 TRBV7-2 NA CASSPTGNSNTEAFF TGTGCCAGCAGCCCAACAGGTAACTCGAACACTGAAGCTTTCTTT
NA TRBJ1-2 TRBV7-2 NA CASSPRRGAVGYGYTF TGTGCCAGCAGCCCCAGACGGGGGGCGGTAGGCTATGGCTACACCTTC
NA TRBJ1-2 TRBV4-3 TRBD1 CASSQDSTQGAGGYTF TGCGCCAGCAGCCAAGATTCAACTCAGGGGGCGGGCGGCTACACCTTC
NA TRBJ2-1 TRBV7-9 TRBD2 CASRRAGGPYNEQFF TGTGCCAGCAGGAGGGCGGGGGGTCCCTACAATGAGCAGTTCTTC
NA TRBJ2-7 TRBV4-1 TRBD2 CASSQDRGGGSPYEQYF TGCGCCAGCAGCCAAGATCGAGGCGGGGGTTCCCCCTACGAGCAGTACTTC
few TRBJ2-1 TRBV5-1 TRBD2 CASSTTSGEYNEQFF TGCGCCAGCAGCACGACTAGCGGGGAATACAATGAGCAGTTCTTC
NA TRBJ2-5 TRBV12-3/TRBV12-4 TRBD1 CASSLTRTGGYQETQYF TGTGCCAGCAGTCTAACACGGACAGGGGGGTACCAAGAGACCCAGTACTTC
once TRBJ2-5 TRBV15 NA CATSRDQGLGGTQYF TGTGCCACCAGCAGAGATCAGGGTTTAGGGGGGACCCAGTACTTC
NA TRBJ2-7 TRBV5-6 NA CASSLGSRGPYEQYF TGTGCCAGCAGCTTGGGTTCGCGGGGGCCCTACGAGCAGTACTTC
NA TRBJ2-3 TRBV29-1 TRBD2 CSVVPGLAGDTQYF TGCAGCGTCGTACCGGGACTAGCGGGGGATACGCAGTATTTT
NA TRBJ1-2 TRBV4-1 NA CASSQEGARRYGYTF TGCGCCAGCAGCCAAGAGGGGGCTAGGAGGTATGGCTACACCTTC
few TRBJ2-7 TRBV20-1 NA CSASGAPMGLDEQYF TGCAGTGCTAGTGGGGCCCCGATGGGGTTGGACGAGCAGTACTTC
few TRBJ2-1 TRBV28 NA CASNGGGAWYNEQFF TGTGCCTCCAACGGTGGGGGGGCCTGGTACAATGAGCAGTTCTTC
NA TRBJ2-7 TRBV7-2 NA CASAEGAYEQYF TGTGCCAGCGCCGAGGGGGCCTACGAGCAGTACTTC
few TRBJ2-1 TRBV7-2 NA CASSAPGPEAKTSSYNEQFF TGTGCCAGCAGCGCGCCGGGACCAGAAGCAAAAACCAGCTCCTACAATGAGCAGTTCTTC
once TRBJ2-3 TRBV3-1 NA CASSQIGLVRATQYF TGTGCCAGCAGCCAAATTGGGCTAGTCCGGGCTACGCAGTATTTT
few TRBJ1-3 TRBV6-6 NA CASSLPGGSGNTIYF TGTGCCAGCAGTCTCCCCGGAGGGTCTGGAAACACCATATATTTT
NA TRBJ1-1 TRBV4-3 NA CASSQDHNGGESEAFF TGCGCCAGCAGCCAAGATCACAACGGGGGGGAGTCTGAAGCTTTCTTT
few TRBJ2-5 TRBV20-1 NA CSVTFTGGETQYF TGCAGTGTCACCTTCACCGGGGGAGAGACCCAGTACTTC
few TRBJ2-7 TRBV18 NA CASSPRGYFEQYF TGTGCCAGCTCACCTCGGGGTTACTTCGAGCAGTACTTC
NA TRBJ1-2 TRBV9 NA CASSVSLLQGNYGYTF TGTGCCAGCAGCGTAAGCCTCCTTCAGGGAAACTATGGCTACACCTTC
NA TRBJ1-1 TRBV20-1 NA CSARYSHLTTEAFF TGCAGTGCTAGATATAGCCACTTAACCACTGAAGCTTTCTTT
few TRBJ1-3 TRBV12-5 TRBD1 CASGQGASGNTIYF TGTGCTAGTGGCCAGGGGGCTTCTGGAAACACCATATATTTT
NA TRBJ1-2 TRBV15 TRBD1 CATLGGRNGYTF TGTGCCACTTTAGGGGGCAGGAATGGCTACACCTTC
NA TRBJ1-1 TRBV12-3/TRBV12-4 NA CASSLAGDDPFF TGTGCCAGCAGTTTAGCTGGGGACGACCCTTTCTTT
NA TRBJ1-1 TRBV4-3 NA CASSQVLGTEAFF TGCGCCAGCAGCCAAGTTCTGGGCACTGAAGCTTTCTTT
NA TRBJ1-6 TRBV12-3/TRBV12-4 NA CASSSRGDNSPLHF TGTGCCAGCAGTTCCAGGGGTGACAATTCACCCCTCCACTTT
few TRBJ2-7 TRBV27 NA CASNFGTAENEQYF TGTGCCAGCAATTTTGGGACGGCAGAGAACGAGCAGTACTTC
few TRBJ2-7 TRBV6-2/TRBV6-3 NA CASSYSMQTYNEQYF TGTGCCAGCAGTTACTCGATGCAGACATACAATGAGCAGTACTTC
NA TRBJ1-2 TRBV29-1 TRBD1 CSVEELGGDVYGYTF TGCAGCGTTGAAGAATTAGGGGGCGATGTCTATGGCTACACCTTC
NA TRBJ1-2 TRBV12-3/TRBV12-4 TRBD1 CATMDRGYGYTF TGTGCCACCATGGACAGGGGCTATGGCTACACCTTC
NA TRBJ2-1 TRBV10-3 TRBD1 CAIGLGQGAYEQFF TGTGCCATCGGTTTAGGACAGGGGGCCTACGAGCAGTTCTTC
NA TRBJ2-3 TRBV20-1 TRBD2 CSAGIAGGTDTQYF TGCAGTGCTGGAATAGCGGGGGGCACAGATACGCAGTATTTT
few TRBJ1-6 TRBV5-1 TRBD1 CASKPPGGTANSPLHF TGCGCCAGCAAACCCCCAGGAGGGACAGCAAATTCACCCCTCCACTTT
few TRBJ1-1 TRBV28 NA CASRLTGLNTEAFF TGTGCCAGCAGATTAACAGGATTGAACACTGAAGCTTTCTTT
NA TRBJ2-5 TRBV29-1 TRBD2 CSVEDPRTSGGTHQETQYF TGCAGCGTTGAAGACCCCAGGACTAGCGGGGGGACACACCAAGAGACCCAGTACTTC
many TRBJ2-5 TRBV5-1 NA CASSSVGTTLRGNQETQYF TGCGCCAGCAGCTCAGTCGGGACAACCCTGAGGGGTAACCAAGAGACCCAGTACTTC
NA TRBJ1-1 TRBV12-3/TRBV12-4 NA CASSFSIRPRNTEAFF TGTGCCAGCAGTTTTTCGATCAGGCCGAGGAACACTGAAGCTTTCTTT
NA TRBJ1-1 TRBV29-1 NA CSVEDYQNTEAFF TGCAGCGTTGAAGATTACCAGAACACTGAAGCTTTCTTT
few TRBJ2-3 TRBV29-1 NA CSVRPGDTQYF TGCAGCGTTCGTCCTGGGGATACGCAGTATTTT
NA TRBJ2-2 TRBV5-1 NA CASAWGNTGELFF TGCGCCAGCGCATGGGGGAACACCGGGGAGCTGTTTTTT